This T cell receptor beta chain was captured in a study of blood T cell repertoires in COVID-19. Turning to the study itself: The United States, Italy and Spain were the sources of the acute and convalescent COVID-19 samples. PBMCs, B-cell-depleted T cells, or T cells provided the cDNA or gDNA that made up the material.

Original data processing: Reference gene primer amplification gave nucleated cell count estimates. Data came from immunoSEQ multiplex PCR; TCRdb stores just in-frame clones and leaves some out. The D gene and trimming were derived from the DNA, and the V and J assignments and clone size from that table. The table lists some 240,000 clones, 80% to 90% of them singletons. V lost 5 bases and J 1 base, leaving 11 bases between the germline ends. CDR1 and CDR2 (germline): MNHEY, SVGAGI. CDR3 length: 15 residues. The chain couples TRBV6-5 to TRBJ2-2, with TRBD2 as a possible D gene (5 bases). This sequence originates from a woman aged 35 to 49 who had recovered from COVID-19. Sequencing was carried out using peripheral blood. The CDR3 spells CASSRRRLNTGELFF. CDR3 coding DNA: TGTGCCAGCAGTAGGAGGCGGCTGAACACCGGGGAGCTGTTTTTT.